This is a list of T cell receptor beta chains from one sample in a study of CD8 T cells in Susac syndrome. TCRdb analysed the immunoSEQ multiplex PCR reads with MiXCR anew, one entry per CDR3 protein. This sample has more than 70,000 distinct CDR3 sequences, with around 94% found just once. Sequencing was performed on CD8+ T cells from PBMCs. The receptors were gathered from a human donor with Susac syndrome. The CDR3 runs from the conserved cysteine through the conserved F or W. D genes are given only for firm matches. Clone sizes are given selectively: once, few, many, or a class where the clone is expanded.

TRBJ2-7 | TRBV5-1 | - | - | TGCGCCAGCAGTTATGGGATCAGCTCCTACGAGCAGTACTTC | CASSYGISSYEQYF
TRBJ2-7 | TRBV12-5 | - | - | TGTGCTAGTGGTGGACCTGAAAGGTGGTATAATGGGCAGTACTTC | CASGGPERWYNGQYF
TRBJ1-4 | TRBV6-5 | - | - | TGTGCCACGCAACCGGCCCCGAATGAAAAACTGTTTTTT | CATQPAPNEKLFF
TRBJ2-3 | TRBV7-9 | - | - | TGTGCCAGCAGCCCCGGGAGCACAGATACGCAGTATTTT | CASSPGSTDTQYF
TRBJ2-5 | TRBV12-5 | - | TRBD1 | TGTGCTAGTGGTTTGAGACAGGGCGGCCAAGAGACCCAGTACTTC | CASGLRQGGQETQYF
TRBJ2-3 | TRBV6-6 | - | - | TGTGCCAGCAGTCAGGGTACAGATACGCAGTATTTT | CASSQGTDTQYF
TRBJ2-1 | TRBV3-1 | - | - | TGTGCCAGCAGCCAAGGTTGGGAGCAGTTCTTC | CASSQGWEQFF
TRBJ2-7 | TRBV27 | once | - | TGTGCCAGCGGGTGGATCGAGCAGTACTTC | CASGWIEQYF
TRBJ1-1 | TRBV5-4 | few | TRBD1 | TGTGCCAGCAGCTTGGGTACAGGGGGAAGAACTGAAGCTTTCTTT | CASSLGTGGRTEAFF
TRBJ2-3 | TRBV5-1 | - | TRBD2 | TGCGCCAGCAGCCAGAACGGGGGGGCCAGTAGCACAGATACGCAGTATTTT | CASSQNGGASSTDTQYF
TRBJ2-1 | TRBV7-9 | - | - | TGTGCCAGCAGCCCCCCAGATGAGCAGTTCTTC | CASSPPDEQFF
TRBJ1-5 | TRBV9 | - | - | TGTGCCAGCAGCCCCTGGAATAGCAATCAGCCCCAGCATTTT | CASSPWNSNQPQHF
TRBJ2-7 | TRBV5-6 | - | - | TGTGCCAGCAGCGTGGAAGGTTCGGGCGAGCAGTACTTC | CASSVEGSGEQYF
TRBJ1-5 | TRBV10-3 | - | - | TGTGCCATCAGTGAGTCTGAGCTTAATAGCAATCAGCCCCAGCATTTT | CAISESELNSNQPQHF
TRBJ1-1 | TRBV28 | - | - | TGTGCCAGCAGTTTGAAGAACACTGAAGCTTTCTTT | CASSLKNTEAFF
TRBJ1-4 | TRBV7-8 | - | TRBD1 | TGTGCCAGCAGCCAGACAGGGAATAATGAAAAACTGTTTTTT | CASSQTGNNEKLFF
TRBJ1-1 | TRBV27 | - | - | TGTGCCAGCAGTATTGTTCTGAACACTGAAGCTTTCTTT | CASSIVLNTEAFF
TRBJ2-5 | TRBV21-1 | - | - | TGTGCCAGCAGCAAACGCGGGACCAACCAAGAGACCCAGTACTTC | CASSKRGTNQETQYF
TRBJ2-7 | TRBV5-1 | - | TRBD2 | TGCGCCAGCAGCCCGGGGGGGGTTAGCGCCTACGAGCAGTACTTC | CASSPGGVSAYEQYF
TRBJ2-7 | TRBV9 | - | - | TGTGCCAGCAGCCAGGGGCAGATCTCCTACGAGCAGTACTTC | CASSQGQISYEQYF
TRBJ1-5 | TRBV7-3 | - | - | TGTGCCAGCAGCTCCCGTGGGGGGCAGCCCCAGCATTTT | CASSSRGGQPQHF
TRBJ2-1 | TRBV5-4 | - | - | TGTGCCAGCAGCTTGGCCACAAGGGATGAGCAGTTCTTC | CASSLATRDEQFF
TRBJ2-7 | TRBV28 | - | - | TGTGCCAGCAGTACACCATCACAGGGCCGCCCGGACTACGAGCAGTACTTC | CASSTPSQGRPDYEQYF
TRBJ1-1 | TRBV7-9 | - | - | TGTGCCAGCAGCCGAAGAGAGGCGAACACTGAAGCTTTCTTT | CASSRREANTEAFF
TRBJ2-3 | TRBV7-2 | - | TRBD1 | TGTGCCAGCAGCTTGGTTTCCGGGACAGCAGTAGATACGCAGTATTTT | CASSLVSGTAVDTQYF
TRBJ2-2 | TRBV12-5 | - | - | TGTGCTAGTGGTTCCCGGTCCGGGGAGCTGTTTTTT | CASGSRSGELFF
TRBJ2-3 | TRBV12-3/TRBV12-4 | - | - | TGTGCCAGCAGTTTAAGTGGTAGCACAGATACGCAGTATTTT | CASSLSGSTDTQYF
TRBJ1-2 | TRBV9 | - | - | TGTGCCAGCAGCGGCCCCGGGACTGACTATGGCTACACCTTC | CASSGPGTDYGYTF
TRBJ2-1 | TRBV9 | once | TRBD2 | TGTGCCAGCAGCCCCAGCGGGGCCTACAATGAGCAGTTCTTC | CASSPSGAYNEQFF
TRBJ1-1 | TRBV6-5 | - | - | TGTGCCAGCAGTTCCCGTACCGGGCCCCAGGGCACTGAAGCTTTCTTT | CASSSRTGPQGTEAFF
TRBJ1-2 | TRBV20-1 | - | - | TGCAGTGCTAGCCCCGAAGGGACCTATGGCTACACCTTC | CSASPEGTYGYTF
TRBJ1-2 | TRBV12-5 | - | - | TGTGCTAGTGCCATGCCGAGGAACGGCTACACCTTC | CASAMPRNGYTF
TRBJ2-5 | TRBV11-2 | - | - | TGTGCCAGCAGCTACCTCCTTGCAGATTTGGTGGAGACCCAGTACTTC | CASSYLLADLVETQYF
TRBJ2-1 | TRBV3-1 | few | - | TGTGCCAGCAGCCCCAGGGCTAATGAGCAGTTCTTC | CASSPRANEQFF
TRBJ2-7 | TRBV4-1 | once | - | TGCGCCAGCAGCCAACCAGCTTCCTACGAGCAGTACTTC | CASSQPASYEQYF
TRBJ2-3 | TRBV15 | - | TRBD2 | TGTGCCACCAGCAGATCGCTAGCGGGGGACCCCACAGATACGCAGTATTTT | CATSRSLAGDPTDTQYF
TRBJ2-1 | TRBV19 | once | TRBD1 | TGTGCCGGCCAGACAGGGGCTAACAATGAGCAGTTCTTC | CAGQTGANNEQFF
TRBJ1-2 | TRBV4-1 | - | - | TGCGCCAGCAGCCAAGCACAGGGAGATCCTTTGGGCTACACCTTC | CASSQAQGDPLGYTF